This T cell receptor (beta chain) was captured in a study of spatial heterogeneity in lung cancer. At the level of the study: In the raw reads, each unique TCR and UMI combination was present more than ten times on average. Whole-study findings and limits: TCRs found ubiquitously expanded in tumor appeared in blood more at resection than at follow-up.

This clonotype occurred many times. Its specificity is unknown. The library protocol tagged each TCR cDNA with a unique molecular identifier. TCRdb fed the 5' RACE reads into MiXCR, producing one record per CDR3 protein. The sample comprises about 25,000 distinct CDR3 sequences, more than 6.5% of which are singletons, and roughly an eighth rests with the top ten. V gave up 4 bases and J gave up 6 bases; unmatched junction bases: 13. CDR1 and CDR2 from the germline V gene are SGHRS and YFSETQ. The CDR3 length is 16 residues. Time point reported: sample taken at primary tumor resection. Whole RNA, which was extracted from tumor, nontumor lung tissue or frozen PBMC, was sequenced without any cell sorting. There were roughly 78 donors, all of them untreated patients with early-stage non-small cell lung cancer.

V gene TRBV5-1 combines with J gene TRBJ2-4; 7 bases align to TRBD1. The specimen was PBMCs, collected at surgery. The receptor was isolated from a male donor with early-stage non-small cell lung cancer. In DNA form, the CDR3 reads TGCGCCAGCAGCCTAACAAGGGACAGTTCGAGAAACATTCAGTACTTC. Residues: CASSLTRDSSRNIQYF.